Listed below are T cell receptor beta chains from one sample, sequenced in a study of regulatory T cells in long-lasting Graves disease. A single record per CDR3 protein comes from TCRdb applying MiXCR to the multiplex PCR reads. The table records approximately 350,000 distinct CDR3 sequences, about 23% of them present only once. Material: peripheral blood mononuclear cells (PBMCs), obtained when the disease was refractory, from a patient treated with antithyroid drugs. The receptor set was obtained from a woman aged 40 to 50 with Graves disease. CDR3s leave out the opening cysteine and the closing phenylalanine or tryptophan.

j_call cdr3_length v_call cdr3_aa
TRBJ2-2 19 TRBV5-1 ASSEIRNPGTSGKRSGELF
TRBJ1-4 13 TRBV15 ATSRDRGEGEKLF
TRBJ2-5 13 TRBV30 AWRSRGLGGETQY
TRBJ1-6 12 TRBV6-1 ASRRGRVNSPLH
TRBJ1-2 9 TRBV13 ASSWGGGYT
TRBJ1-5 12 TRBV28 ASSLYQANQPQH
TRBJ2-7 11 TRBV6-2/TRBV6-3 ASSYLAGNEQY
TRBJ2-3 14 TRBV7-2 ASSPWGLRYTDTQY
TRBJ2-7 13 TRBV7-8 ASSFGASGLSEQY
TRBJ2-3 11 TRBV29-1 SVVTIRTDTQY
TRBJ2-7 12 TRBV11-2 ASSLVRDGYEQY
TRBJ1-5 13 TRBV27 ASSLSRQANQPQH
TRBJ2-7 13 TRBV6-2/TRBV6-3 ASTTPGQGVYEQY
TRBJ2-5 15 TRBV15 ATSRDPLAGGQETQY
TRBJ1-5 13 TRBV27 ASTADSDGNQPQH
TRBJ1-2 11 TRBV20-1 SAMGQTHYGYT
TRBJ2-6 15 TRBV27 ASKKREKFSGANVLT
TRBJ1-1 12 TRBV2 ASSEAQGAREAF
TRBJ2-1 14 TRBV14 ASSQPRDSSYNEQF
TRBJ2-7 12 TRBV5-6 ASSLGQGVVEQY
TRBJ2-7 12 TRBV6-5 ASSYEGRGYEQY
TRBJ2-1 9 TRBV2 ASSEGGRQF
TRBJ2-7 11 TRBV5-1 ASSWDSSYEQY
TRBJ2-7 12 TRBV5-4 ASTNRDTSYEQY
TRBJ2-1 12 TRBV6-2/TRBV6-3 ASKGQGSYNEQF
TRBJ2-7 11 TRBV18 ATNSGGSYEQY
TRBJ2-7 12 TRBV13 ASSSSGVSYEQY
TRBJ1-6 10 TRBV28 ASGDRVSPLH
TRBJ2-1 9 TRBV12-3/TRBV12-4 AIDSYNEQF
TRBJ2-2 13 TRBV28 ASSRSGRRPGELF
TRBJ2-1 13 TRBV27 ASSATGLSYNEQF
TRBJ2-2 14 TRBV4-2 ASSQDEGAVTGELF
TRBJ2-7 11 TRBV2 ASSERIFYEQY
TRBJ1-5 13 TRBV28 ASSRTGQGNQPQH
TRBJ1-1 13 TRBV28 ASRLVDRGNTEAF
TRBJ2-1 14 TRBV28 ASSLTAGARYNEQF
TRBJ2-3 14 TRBV6-2/TRBV6-3 ASSPALARLTDTQY